This T cell receptor (beta chain) was documented in a study of control samples from healthy donors and cancer patients (dated by TCRdb to the early 2020s). Library preparation was by the immunoSEQ multiplex PCR assay. This is the immuneACCESS table as TCRdb keeps it, with only in-frame sequences that have V and J called. A part of the clones is gone; compared with another copy, unresolved V genes explain less than half, and the rest is unexplained. This sample holds over 150,000 clones; 96% were observed only once. The biggest ten clones account for 0.85% to 1.3% of the sample. As regards this clone: The antigen it recognizes is unknown. Within one base of it there is no much larger clone, and no base qualities were kept.

Its CDR3 holds 12 amino acids, cysteine through phenylalanine. CDR3 DNA only is kept here, 36 bases in frame from base 1. Reading the germline V gene gives CDR1 SNHLY and CDR2 FYNNEI. Relative to germline, V is 6 bases shorter and J is 6 bases shorter, with 9 bases between their ends. The V and J segments used are TRBV2 and TRBJ1-5; there is no confident call for the D gene. The source is a woman in her thirties in good health. The source material was blood. The nucleotide sequence is TGTGCCAGCAGGGGAGGAGGTCAGCCCCAGCATTTT. Translated, it reads CASRGGGQPQHF. Full variable domain (CDR3 extended with the reference TRBV2 and TRBJ1-5 proteins): EPEVTQTPSHQVTQMGQEVILRCVPISNHLYFYWYRQILGQKVEFLVSFYNNEISEKSEIFDDQFSVERPDGSNFTLKIRSTKLEDSAMYFCASRGGGQPQHFGDGTRLSIL.